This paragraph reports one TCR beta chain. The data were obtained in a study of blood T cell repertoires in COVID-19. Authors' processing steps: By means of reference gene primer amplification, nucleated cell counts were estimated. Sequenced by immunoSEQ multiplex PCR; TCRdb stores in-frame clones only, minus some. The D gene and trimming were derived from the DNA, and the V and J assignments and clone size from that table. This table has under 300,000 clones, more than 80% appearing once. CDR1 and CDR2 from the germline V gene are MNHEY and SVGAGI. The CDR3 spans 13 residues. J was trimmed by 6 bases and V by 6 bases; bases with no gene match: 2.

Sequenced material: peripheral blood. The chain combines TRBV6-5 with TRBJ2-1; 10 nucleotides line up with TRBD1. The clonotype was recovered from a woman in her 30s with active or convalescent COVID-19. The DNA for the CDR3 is TGTGCCAGCAGGAGGACAGGGGGCAATGAGCAGTTCTTC. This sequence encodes CASRRTGGNEQFF.